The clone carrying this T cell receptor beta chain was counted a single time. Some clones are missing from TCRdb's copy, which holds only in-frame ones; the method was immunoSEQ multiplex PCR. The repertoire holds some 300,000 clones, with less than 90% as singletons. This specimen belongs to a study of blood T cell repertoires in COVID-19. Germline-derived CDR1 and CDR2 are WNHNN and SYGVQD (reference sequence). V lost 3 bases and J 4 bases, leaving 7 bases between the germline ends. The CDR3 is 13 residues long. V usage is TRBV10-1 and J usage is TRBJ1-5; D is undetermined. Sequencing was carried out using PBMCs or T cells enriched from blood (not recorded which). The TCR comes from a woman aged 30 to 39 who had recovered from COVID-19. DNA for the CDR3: TGCGCCAGCAGTGACGGAGGAAATCAGCCCCAGCATTTT. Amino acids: CASSDGGNQPQHF.